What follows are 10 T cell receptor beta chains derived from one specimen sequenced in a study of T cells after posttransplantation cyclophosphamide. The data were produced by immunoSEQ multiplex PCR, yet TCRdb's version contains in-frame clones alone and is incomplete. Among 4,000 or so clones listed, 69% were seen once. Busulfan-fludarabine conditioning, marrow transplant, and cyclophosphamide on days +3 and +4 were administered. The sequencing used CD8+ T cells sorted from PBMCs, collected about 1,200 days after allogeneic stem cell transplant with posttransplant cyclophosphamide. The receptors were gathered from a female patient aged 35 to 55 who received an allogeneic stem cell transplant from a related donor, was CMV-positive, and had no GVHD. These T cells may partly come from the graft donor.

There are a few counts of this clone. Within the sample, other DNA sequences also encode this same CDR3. The CDR3 sequence is CASSIKQGTAYEQYF. CDR3 coding DNA: TGTGCCAGTAGCATCAAGCAGGGGACGGCCTACGAGCAGTACTTC. This chain uses TRBV9 with TRBJ2-7, with D perhaps matching TRBD1 (6 bases). V lost 8 bases and J 2 bases, leaving 20 bases between the germline ends. The CDR3 extends over 15 amino acids. Germline lookup yields CDR1 SGDLS and CDR2 YYNGEE.

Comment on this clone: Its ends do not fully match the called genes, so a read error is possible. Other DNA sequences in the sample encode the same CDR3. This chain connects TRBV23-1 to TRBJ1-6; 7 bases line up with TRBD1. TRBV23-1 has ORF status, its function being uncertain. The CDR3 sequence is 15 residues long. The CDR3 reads CASSHPDRDNSPLHF. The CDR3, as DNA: TGCGCCAGCAGTCATCCCGACAGGGATAATTCCCCCCTCCACTTT.

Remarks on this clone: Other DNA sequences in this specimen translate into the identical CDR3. Here the CDR3 DNA reads TGTGCCAGCAGCTTCAAACAGGAGACGGCCTACGAGCAGTACTTC. Its translation: CASSFKQETAYEQYF. The V and J genes are TRBV9 and TRBJ2-7, with TRBD1 as a possible D gene (5 bases). CDR1 is SGDLS, CDR2 YYNGEE, per germline. CDR3 length: 15 residues. V lost 4 bases and J 2 bases, leaving 16 bases between the germline ends. Supplemented by reference TRBV9 and TRBJ2-7, the full variable domain reads DSGVTQTPKHLITATGQRVTLRCSPRSGDLSVYWYQQSLDQGLQFLIQYYNGEERAKGNILERFSAQQFPDLHSELNLSSLELGDSALYFCASSFKQETAYEQYFGPGTRLTVT.

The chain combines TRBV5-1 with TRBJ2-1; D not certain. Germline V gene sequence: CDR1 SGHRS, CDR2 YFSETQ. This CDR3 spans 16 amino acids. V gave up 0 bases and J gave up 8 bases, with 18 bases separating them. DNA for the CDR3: TGCGCCAGCAGCTTGGACCCTGGGCCTAAACCCGATGAGCAGTTCTTC. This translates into CASSLDPGPKPDEQFF.

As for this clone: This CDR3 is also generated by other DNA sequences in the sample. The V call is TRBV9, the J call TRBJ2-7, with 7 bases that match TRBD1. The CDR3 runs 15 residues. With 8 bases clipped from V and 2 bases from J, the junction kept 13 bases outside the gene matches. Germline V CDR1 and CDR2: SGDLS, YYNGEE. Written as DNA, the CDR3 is TGTGCCAGTTTTATCAAACAGGGGACGGCCTACGAGCAGTACTTC. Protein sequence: CASFIKQGTAYEQYF.

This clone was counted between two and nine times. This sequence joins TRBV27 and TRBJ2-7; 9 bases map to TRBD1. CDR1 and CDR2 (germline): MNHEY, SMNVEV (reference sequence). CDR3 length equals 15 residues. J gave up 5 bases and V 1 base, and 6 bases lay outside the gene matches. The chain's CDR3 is CASSLYGTGSNEQYF. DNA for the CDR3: TGTGCCAGCAGTTTATATGGGACAGGGAGCAACGAGCAGTACTTC.

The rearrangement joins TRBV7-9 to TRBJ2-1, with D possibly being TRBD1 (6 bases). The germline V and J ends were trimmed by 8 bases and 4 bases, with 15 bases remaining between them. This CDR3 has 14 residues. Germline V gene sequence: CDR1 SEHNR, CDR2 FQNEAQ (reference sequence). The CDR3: CASGPWTVYNEQFF. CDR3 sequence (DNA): TGTGCCAGCGGCCCCTGGACAGTTTACAATGAGCAGTTCTTC.

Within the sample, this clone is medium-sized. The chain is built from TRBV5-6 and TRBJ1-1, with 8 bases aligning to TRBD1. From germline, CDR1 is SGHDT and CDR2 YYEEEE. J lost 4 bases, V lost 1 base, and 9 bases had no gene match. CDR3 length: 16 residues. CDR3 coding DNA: TGTGCCAGCAGCTTGAGTTCAGGGGGCGCTTTCACTGAAGCTTTCTTT. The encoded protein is CASSLSSGGAFTEAFF. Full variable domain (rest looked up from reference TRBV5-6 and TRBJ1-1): DAGVTQSPTHLIKTRGQQVTLRCSPKSGHDTVSWYQQALGQGPQFIFQYYEEEERQRGNFPDRFSGHQFPNYSSELNVNALLLGDSALYLCASSLSSGGAFTEAFFGQGTRLTVV.

In DNA, the CDR3 is TGCGCCAGCAGCCAAGAAGGTTGGGAGGAGCAGTTCTTC. This codes for CASSQEGWEEQFF. This chain uses TRBV4-3 with TRBJ2-1, with D tentatively TRBD2 (5 bases). V dropped 0 bases and J dropped 10 bases, with 10 bases sitting between them. The CDR3 consists of 13 residues. The germline V gene has CDR1 LGHNA and CDR2 YSLEER.

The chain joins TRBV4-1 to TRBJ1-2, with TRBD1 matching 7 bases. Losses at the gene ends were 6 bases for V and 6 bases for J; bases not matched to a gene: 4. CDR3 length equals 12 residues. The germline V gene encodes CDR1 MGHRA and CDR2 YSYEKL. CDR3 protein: CASSRTGDGYTF. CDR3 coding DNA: TGCGCCAGCAGTCGAACAGGGGATGGCTACACCTTC.